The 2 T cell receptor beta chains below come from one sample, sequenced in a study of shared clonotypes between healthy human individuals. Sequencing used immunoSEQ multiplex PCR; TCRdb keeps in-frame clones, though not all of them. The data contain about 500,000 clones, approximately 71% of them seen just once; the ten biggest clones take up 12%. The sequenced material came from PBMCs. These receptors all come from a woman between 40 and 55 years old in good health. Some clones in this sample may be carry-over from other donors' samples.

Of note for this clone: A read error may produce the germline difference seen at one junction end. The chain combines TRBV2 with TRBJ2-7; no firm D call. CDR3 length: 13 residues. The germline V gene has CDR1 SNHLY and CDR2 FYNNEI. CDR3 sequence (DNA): TGTGCCAGCAGTGTGCCAGTAACCTACGAACAGTACTTC. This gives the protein CASSVPVTYEQYF.

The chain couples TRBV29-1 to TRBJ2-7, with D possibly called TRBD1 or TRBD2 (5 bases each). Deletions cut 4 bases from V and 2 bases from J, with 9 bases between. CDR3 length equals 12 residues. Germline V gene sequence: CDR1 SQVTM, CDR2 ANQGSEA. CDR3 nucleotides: TGCAGCGTTGTGAGGGGAGCCTACGAGCAGTACTTC. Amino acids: CSVVRGAYEQYF.